This TCR beta chain originates from a study of OX40 agonist ivuxolimab in advanced cancers. Study-wide context: Cohort: 82.7% men, mean age 60, aged roughly 23 to 90. The study's findings and limits: There was clonal expansion of CD4+ and CD8+ blood T cells by week 6 at 0.1 to 3.0 mg/kg. More expanded clones were seen, on average, in CD8+ T cells than in CD4+.

Autoimmune disease history or systemic immunosuppression meant exclusion. With regard to this clone: The antigen remains unidentified.

This CDR3 has 15 amino acids. V was shortened by 2 bases and J by 0 bases, with 7 bases between the two germline ends. CDR1 and CDR2 (germline): SNHLY, FYNNEI. Sequenced by immunoSEQ multiplex PCR; TCRdb stores in-frame clones only, minus some. The sample includes under 45,000 clones, around four fifths of them seen just once. The sequence came from an adult with an advanced solid tumor such as melanoma, head and neck, liver or kidney cancer. The sample consisted of CD4+ or CD8+ T cells sorted from blood, taken in a trial of the OX40 agonist ivuxolimab. V usage is TRBV2 and J usage is TRBJ2-2; D uncertain. The CDR3 region has the DNA TGTGCCAGCAGTGAAACGTCAGCGAACACCGGGGAGCTGTTTTTT. It yields the protein CASSETSANTGELFF.